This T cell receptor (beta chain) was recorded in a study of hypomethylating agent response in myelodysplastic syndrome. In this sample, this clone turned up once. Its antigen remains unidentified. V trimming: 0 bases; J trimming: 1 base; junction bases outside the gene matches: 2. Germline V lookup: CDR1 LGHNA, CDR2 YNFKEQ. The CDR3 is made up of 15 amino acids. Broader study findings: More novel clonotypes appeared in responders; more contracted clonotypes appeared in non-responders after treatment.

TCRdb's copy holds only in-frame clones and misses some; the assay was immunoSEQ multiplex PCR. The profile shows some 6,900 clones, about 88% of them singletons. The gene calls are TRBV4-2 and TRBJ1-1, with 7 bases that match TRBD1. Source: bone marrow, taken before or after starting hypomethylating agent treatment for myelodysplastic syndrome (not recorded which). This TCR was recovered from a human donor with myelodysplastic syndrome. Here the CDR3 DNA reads TGTGCCAGCAGCCAAGAACGACAGGGGAACACTGAAGCTTTCTTT. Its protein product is CASSQERQGNTEAFF.